This T cell receptor (beta chain) stems from a study of a mutant IDH1 vaccine in newly diagnosed glioma. Looking at the study overall: Patients had received radiotherapy, temozolomide, or both previously, most receiving both.

Using immunoSEQ multiplex PCR, the repertoire was profiled, and TCRdb retains in-frame clones only, with some absent. The sample includes 30,000 to 40,000 clones, roughly 78% of them seen just once. This sample's time point: baseline, week 1 (first vaccination visit). Treatment in this sample: pre-vaccination baseline after standard-of-care therapy. Tumors from donors were new WHO grade 3 or 4 IDH1-mutant astrocytomas with ATRX loss. Germline CDR1 and CDR2: SGHRS and YFSETQ. The CDR3 runs to 15 residues. Trimming removed 0 bases from V and 3 bases from J, with 12 bases in between. The material was PBMCs, obtained from a glioma patient treated with radiotherapy, temozolomide or both. The chain carries TRBV5-1 and TRBJ1-1; the D gene is possibly TRBD1 (5 bases). The sequence derives from a man aged 35-49 years with glioma. Some clones in this sample may be carry-over from other donors' samples. CDR3 DNA: TGCGCCAGCAGCTTGGTGTTGGGGGGGGACACTGAAGCTTTCTTT. It is translated as CASSLVLGGDTEAFF.